The rows below give T cell receptor beta chains drawn from one sample of a study of T cells in Graves' hyperthyroidism and ophthalmopathy. TCRdb redid the calling of the multiplex PCR reads with MiXCR, one entry per CDR3 protein. This table holds about 420,000 distinct CDR3 sequences, about an eighth found once. The source material was blood. These TCRs come from a woman in her late teens or twenties with Graves' hyperthyroidism. Both conserved end residues are part of each CDR3. The order of the fields is clone size, D gene, J gene, V gene, CDR3 protein, CDR3 DNA. A D gene is named only where the DNA matches it firmly. Some rows have no size entry. The others give once, few or many, or a class for an expanded clone.

size: few
D: -
J: TRBJ2-5
V: TRBV20-1
CDR3: CSARDNRELQETQYF
DNA: TGCAGTGCTAGGGATAACAGGGAACTCCAAGAGACCCAGTACTTC

size: -
D: TRBD2
J: TRBJ2-5
V: TRBV20-1
CDR3: CSARDGTSGSGTQYF
DNA: TGCAGTGCTAGAGATGGGACTAGCGGGAGTGGGACCCAGTACTTC

size: many
D: TRBD2
J: TRBJ2-7
V: TRBV6-1
CDR3: CASRLAATGYEQYF
DNA: TGTGCCAGTAGACTAGCGGCCACGGGCTACGAGCAGTACTTC

size: few
D: TRBD1
J: TRBJ1-6
V: TRBV18
CDR3: CASSRQGGSPLHF
DNA: TGTGCCAGCTCACGACAGGGTGGTTCACCCCTCCACTTT

size: many
D: -
J: TRBJ2-1
V: TRBV20-1
CDR3: CSARDPEGADEQFF
DNA: TGCAGTGCTAGAGATCCAGAAGGGGCTGATGAGCAGTTCTTC

size: many
D: -
J: TRBJ1-2
V: TRBV28
CDR3: CASKTPGAPGGYTF
DNA: TGTGCCAGCAAGACGCCGGGAGCCCCGGGTGGCTACACCTTC

size: many
D: TRBD1
J: TRBJ2-7
V: TRBV7-6
CDR3: CASSPPQTGWMTYEQYF
DNA: TGTGCCAGCAGCCCCCCTCAGACAGGGTGGATGACCTACGAGCAGTACTTC

size: few
D: -
J: TRBJ2-1
V: TRBV5-5
CDR3: CASSYPGAKEQFF
DNA: TGTGCCAGCAGCTACCCGGGAGCAAAAGAGCAGTTCTTC

size: many
D: -
J: TRBJ1-1
V: TRBV12-3/TRBV12-4
CDR3: CASSYGDNTEAFF
DNA: TGTGCCAGCAGTTACGGGGACAACACTGAAGCTTTCTTT

size: many
D: TRBD2
J: TRBJ2-3
V: TRBV20-1
CDR3: CSATSGGADTQYF
DNA: TGCAGTGCCACCTCCGGGGGGGCGGATACGCAGTATTTT

size: many
D: -
J: TRBJ1-5
V: TRBV20-1
CDR3: CSARQDRSNQPQHF
DNA: TGCAGTGCAAGACAGGACCGTAGCAATCAGCCCCAGCATTTT

size: -
D: TRBD1
J: TRBJ1-1
V: TRBV15
CDR3: CATSRTTGGFAKAFF
DNA: TGTGCCACCAGCAGGACGACAGGGGGCTTCGCTAAAGCTTTCTTT

size: -
D: -
J: TRBJ2-7
V: TRBV18
CDR3: CASSPLQGTAAYEQYF
DNA: TGTGCCAGCTCACCCTTACAAGGGACCGCTGCCTACGAGCAGTACTTC

size: few
D: -
J: TRBJ2-3
V: TRBV6-2/TRBV6-3
CDR3: CASRPGYTDTQYF
DNA: TGTGCCAGCAGGCCCGGGTACACAGATACGCAGTATTTT

size: many
D: -
J: TRBJ2-7
V: TRBV6-1
CDR3: CASLRQGGRPYEQYF
DNA: TGTGCCAGCCTTCGTCAAGGGGGGCGCCCCTACGAGCAGTACTTC

size: few
D: -
J: TRBJ1-2
V: TRBV27
CDR3: CASSFTGNYGYTF
DNA: TGTGCCAGCAGTTTCACCGGGAACTATGGCTACACCTTC

size: many
D: TRBD2
J: TRBJ2-5
V: TRBV28
CDR3: CASTHGLAGGETQYF
DNA: TGTGCCAGCACCCATGGACTAGCGGGAGGAGAGACCCAGTACTTC

size: few
D: -
J: TRBJ1-4
V: TRBV7-9
CDR3: CASRSTNEKLFF
DNA: TGTGCCAGCAGGAGCACAAATGAAAAACTGTTTTTT

size: many
D: TRBD1
J: TRBJ1-1
V: TRBV12-3/TRBV12-4
CDR3: CASSRDRVFSEAFF
DNA: TGTGCCAGCAGTAGGGACAGGGTATTTTCTGAAGCTTTCTTT

size: many
D: -
J: TRBJ2-5
V: TRBV28
CDR3: CASTPPYPFKETQYF
DNA: TGTGCCAGCACTCCCCCCTACCCCTTCAAAGAGACCCAGTACTTC

size: many
D: -
J: TRBJ1-1
V: TRBV28
CDR3: CASIGSVETMNTEAFF
DNA: TGTGCCAGCATAGGTTCAGTTGAAACCATGAACACTGAAGCTTTCTTT

size: -
D: TRBD1
J: TRBJ2-1
V: TRBV18
CDR3: CASSTGDRGEYNEQFF
DNA: TGTGCCAGCTCAACGGGGGACAGGGGTGAATACAATGAGCAGTTCTTC

size: many
D: TRBD1
J: TRBJ1-6
V: TRBV18
CDR3: CASSPPGQDNSPLHF
DNA: TGTGCCAGCTCACCACCGGGACAGGATAATTCACCCCTCCACTTT

size: -
D: -
J: TRBJ2-1
V: TRBV9
CDR3: CASSVATGEQFF
DNA: TGTGCCAGCAGCGTAGCGACCGGTGAGCAGTTCTTC

size: many
D: TRBD2
J: TRBJ2-5
V: TRBV7-9
CDR3: CASSLALLAGEETQYF
DNA: TGTGCCAGCAGCCTAGCCCTTCTAGCGGGAGAAGAGACCCAGTACTTC

size: many
D: TRBD2
J: TRBJ2-1
V: TRBV2
CDR3: CASIKTSGTPHYNEQFF
DNA: TGTGCCAGCATTAAGACTAGCGGAACCCCCCACTACAATGAGCAGTTCTTC

size: few
D: TRBD1
J: TRBJ1-5
V: TRBV2
CDR3: CASSGDRDQPQHF
DNA: TGTGCCAGCAGTGGGGACAGAGATCAGCCCCAGCATTTT

size: many
D: -
J: TRBJ2-5
V: TRBV18
CDR3: CASSPTPQETQYF
DNA: TGTGCCAGCTCACCTACCCCACAAGAGACCCAGTACTTC

size: many
D: -
J: TRBJ1-1
V: TRBV11-2
CDR3: CASSTGLGASEAFF
DNA: TGTGCCAGCAGCACCGGATTGGGGGCGAGTGAAGCTTTCTTT

size: few
D: TRBD1
J: TRBJ2-7
V: TRBV20-1
CDR3: CSAPAAGGGHEQYF
DNA: TGCAGTGCTCCCGCGGCAGGGGGCGGTCACGAGCAGTACTTC

size: many
D: -
J: TRBJ2-7
V: TRBV3-1
CDR3: CASSQEPDRSYEQYF
DNA: TGTGCCAGCAGCCAAGAGCCAGACCGATCCTACGAGCAGTACTTC

size: many
D: -
J: TRBJ1-2
V: TRBV28
CDR3: CASSLSQGGGYTF
DNA: TGTGCCAGCAGTTTGTCTCAGGGAGGTGGCTACACCTTC

size: -
D: -
J: TRBJ1-3
V: TRBV12-3/TRBV12-4
CDR3: CASSLLAGGWIGNTVYF
DNA: TGTGCCAGCAGTTTATTAGCGGGCGGCTGGATTGGAAACACCGTATATTTT

size: many
D: TRBD1
J: TRBJ2-1
V: TRBV20-1
CDR3: CSARVSGTGGYNEQFF
DNA: TGCAGTGCTAGAGTGTCAGGGACAGGGGGGTACAATGAGCAGTTCTTC